Listed here are 28 T cell receptor beta chains from one sample, sequenced in a study of T cell repertoires in cytomegalovirus infection. MiXCR, run by TCRdb on the reads, gives a single entry per CDR3 protein. The data hold 250,000 to 300,000 distinct CDR3 sequences, with more than 15% observed a single time. Sample: CD8+ T cells from PBMCs. The source is a human donor in good health (CMV status not recorded). Some clones in this sample may be carry-over from other donors' samples.

This clonotype was picked up many times. This chain links TRBV7-2 with TRBJ2-2; 8 nucleotides agree with TRBD2. The CDR3 is 18 residues long. CDR1 and CDR2 (germline): SGHTA, FQGNSA. Trimming cost V 0 bases and J 5 bases; bases outside gene matches: 11. The CDR3 loop is CASSLARNSGVETGELFF. The DNA for the CDR3 is TGTGCCAGCAGCTTAGCGCGGAATAGCGGGGTGGAAACCGGGGAGCTGTTTTTT. The whole variable domain, filled in from reference TRBV7-2 and TRBJ2-2, reads GAGVSQSPSNKVTEKGKDVELRCDPISGHTALYWYRQSLGQGLEFLIYFQGNSAPDKSGLPSDRFSAERTGGSVSTLTIQRTQQEDSAVYLCASSLARNSGVETGELFFGEGSRLTVL.

This clonotype was seen only a few times. The chain links TRBV28 to TRBJ2-3; D is unclear. Germline V gives CDR1 MDHEN, CDR2 SYDVKM. The V gene lost 6 bases and the J gene lost 7 bases, with 11 bases spanning the gap. This CDR3 spans 12 amino acids. CDR3 loop: CASSVKRNTQYF. CDR3 DNA: TGTGCCAGCAGCGTAAAACGCAATACGCAGTATTTT.

The chain joins TRBV4-1 to TRBJ1-5; 8 nucleotides align to TRBD1. Germline values: CDR1 MGHRA, CDR2 YSYEKL. The CDR3 contains 15 residues. V lost 3 bases, J lost 6 bases, and 7 bases stayed unmatched. CDR3 in DNA: TGCGCCAGCAGCCAGGGCAGGGGGCAGGGTCAGCCCCAGCATTTT. This codes for CASSQGRGQGQPQHF.

This clonotype was observed many times. The chain links TRBV7-2 to TRBJ2-5; D is tentatively TRBD1 or TRBD2 (5 bases each). The germline V gene encodes CDR1 SGHTA and CDR2 FQGNSA. The CDR3 runs to 15 residues. Trimming left V 2 bases short and J 5 bases short, with 15 bases between. The CDR3 coding sequence is TGTGCCAGCAGCTTAAGAGGGGTACCAGGGGAGACCCAGTACTTC. This sequence encodes CASSLRGVPGETQYF.

This clonotype was detected many times. The V gene is TRBV6-2 or TRBV6-3, the J gene TRBJ2-1; D possibly corresponds to TRBD1 (5 bases). CDR1 and CDR2 (germline): MNHEY, SVGEGT. The CDR3 is made up of 14 amino acids. The V and J ends lost 2 bases and 8 bases respectively, with 13 bases between them. CDR3 loop: CASSYLLPRDEQFF. The CDR3 bases are TGTGCCAGCAGTTACCTTCTACCCAGGGATGAGCAGTTCTTC.

This clonotype was detected only a few times. The CDR3 sequence is CASSYLAGEVGEQFF. For the CDR3, the DNA is TGTGCCAGCAGTTACCTAGCGGGGGAGGTAGGTGAGCAGTTCTTC. The chain carries TRBV6-5 and TRBJ2-1; TRBD2 matches at 10 bases. After removal of 2 bases from V and 9 bases from J, the junction contained 7 bases not matched to a gene. CDR1 is MNHEY and CDR2 is SVGAGI in the germline V gene. The CDR3 length is 15 residues.

This clonotype was recorded many times. V is TRBV28 and J is TRBJ1-1, with D possibly TRBD1 on 5 matching bases. V was cut by 3 bases and J by 4 bases, with 12 bases left in between. This CDR3 is 14 amino acids long. Germline V CDR1 and CDR2: MDHEN, SYDVKM. The CDR3 bases are TGTGCCAGCAGTTTTAGGGGCGGAGGCACTGAAGCTTTCTTT. Protein: CASSFRGGGTEAFF. The complete variable domain, with remaining parts taken from reference TRBV28 and TRBJ1-1, reads DVKVTQSSRYLVKRTGEKVFLECVQDMDHENMFWYRQDPGLGLRLIYFSYDVKMKEKGDIPEGYSVSREKKERFSLILESASTNQTSMYLCASSFRGGGTEAFFGQGTRLTVV.

This clonotype has a single count. The chain joins TRBV20-1 to TRBJ2-7; the D gene is possibly TRBD1 (5 bases). Trimming pared 3 bases from V and 6 bases from J, leaving 21 bases between. The CDR3 consists of 15 residues. Germline CDR1 reads DFQATT; CDR2 reads SNEGSKA (reference sequence). The CDR3 here is CSASPGRQGVSEQYF. The CDR3 nucleotides read TGCAGTGCTAGCCCCGGCCGGCAGGGCGTTTCCGAGCAGTACTTC.

At least ten counts were recorded for this clonotype. The chain has TRBV7-2 and TRBJ2-3; D is unclear. Germline CDR1 is SGHTA and CDR2 is FQGNSA. This CDR3 has 15 residues. The germline V and J ends were trimmed by 1 base and 5 bases, with 13 bases remaining between them. The CDR3 here is CASSLVPLTGDTQYF. CDR3 in DNA: TGTGCCAGCAGCTTAGTTCCCTTGACGGGAGATACGCAGTATTTT. The whole variable domain, filled in from reference TRBV7-2 and TRBJ2-3, reads GAGVSQSPSNKVTEKGKDVELRCDPISGHTALYWYRQSLGQGLEFLIYFQGNSAPDKSGLPSDRFSAERTGGSVSTLTIQRTQQEDSAVYLCASSLVPLTGDTQYFGPGTRLTVL.

The chain joins TRBV12-3 or TRBV12-4 to TRBJ2-2; 8 nucleotides line up with TRBD2. The CDR3 sequence is 15 residues long. The V segment lost 6 bases and the J segment 1 base; nucleotides outside the gene matches: 4. The chain's CDR3 is CASSGTRKNTGELFF. The CDR3 coding sequence is TGTGCCAGCAGCGGGACTAGAAAGAACACCGGGGAGCTGTTTTTT.

The gene calls are TRBV7-6 and TRBJ1-2; a weak D match, TRBD1 (6 bases). Germline CDR1 and CDR2: SGHVS and FNYEAQ. This CDR3 is 15 amino acids long. Between the trimmed V and J ends, which lost 3 bases and 5 bases, there was a span of 16 bases. CDR3 residues: CASSLGTSRNYGYTF. CDR3 nucleotides: TGTGCCAGCAGCTTGGGGACATCCAGGAATTATGGCTACACCTTC. The complete variable domain, with remaining parts taken from reference TRBV7-6 and TRBJ1-2, reads GAGVSQSPRYKVTKRGQDVALRCDPISGHVSLYWYRQALGQGPEFLTYFNYEAQQDKSGLPNDRFSAERPEGSISTLTIQRTEQRDSAMYRCASSLGTSRNYGYTFGSGTRLTVV.

Many counts were recorded for this clonotype. The chain employs TRBV7-2 and TRBJ2-5, with TRBD2 matching 13 bases. Germline V gene data show CDR1 as SGHTA and CDR2 as FQGNSA. The CDR3 covers 19 residues. V gave up 3 bases and J gave up 2 bases; unmatched junction bases: 12. The CDR3 loop is CASSFPIIRTSGGQETQYF. For the CDR3, the DNA is TGTGCCAGCAGCTTCCCTATCATACGGACTAGCGGGGGTCAAGAGACCCAGTACTTC. Together with reference TRBV7-2 and TRBJ2-5, the CDR3 gives the full variable domain: GAGVSQSPSNKVTEKGKDVELRCDPISGHTALYWYRQSLGQGLEFLIYFQGNSAPDKSGLPSDRFSAERTGGSVSTLTIQRTQQEDSAVYLCASSFPIIRTSGGQETQYFGPGTRLLVL.

V gene TRBV4-3 combines with J gene TRBJ1-3, with D maybe TRBD1 (6 bases). Looked up from germline, CDR1 is LGHNA and CDR2 is YSLEER. V lost 4 bases and J lost 0, with 10 bases in between. The CDR3 has 15 amino acids. The CDR3 region has the DNA TGCGCCAGCAGCCCAGGGGCTTACTCTGGAAACACCATATATTTT. Translation: CASSPGAYSGNTIYF.

This clonotype was seen a few times. V and J are TRBV6-2 or TRBV6-3 and TRBJ2-7; D is possibly TRBD1 (6 bases). This CDR3 is 17 amino acids long. Germline loops: CDR1 MNHEY, CDR2 SVGEGT. V lost 2 bases to trimming and J lost 0 bases, with 17 bases between them. This CDR3 reads CASSYLPRQDNSYEQYF. Here the CDR3 DNA reads TGTGCCAGCAGTTACCTTCCCCGACAGGATAACTCCTACGAGCAGTACTTC.

The genes are TRBV11-2 and TRBJ2-5, with TRBD1 matching 8 bases. J lost 3 bases, V lost 1 base, and 22 bases had no gene match. The V gene's germline CDR1 is SGHAT and CDR2 FQNNGV. The CDR3 contains 21 residues. CDR3 DNA: TGTGCCAGCAGCTTAGTTTACACTTATTCTCGGACAGGGTGGTACGAAGAGACCCAGTACTTC. Its translation: CASSLVYTYSRTGWYEETQYF.

The chain employs TRBV6-2 or TRBV6-3 and TRBJ1-2; 7 bases match TRBD1. The CDR3 contains 14 residues. Trimming took 6 bases from V and 3 from J; bases not matched to a gene: 7. CDR1 and CDR2 from the germline V gene are MNHEY and SVGEGT. The CDR3 region is CASSHGTVDYGYTF. In DNA form, the CDR3 reads TGTGCCAGCAGCCACGGGACAGTCGACTATGGCTACACCTTC.

This clonotype has just a few counts. This rearrangement joins TRBV20-1 to TRBJ1-6; D call uncertain. The CDR3 runs to 13 residues. V was pared by 0 bases and J by 6 bases, with 6 bases between. The germline gives CDR1 DFQATT, CDR2 SNEGSKA (reference sequence). This CDR3 reads CSAREAVNSPLHF. The CDR3 DNA sequence: TGCAGTGCTAGAGAAGCCGTTAATTCACCCCTCCACTTT.

The chain couples TRBV12-3 or TRBV12-4 to TRBJ2-2; 10 nucleotides match TRBD2. Trimming cost V 6 bases and J 8 bases; bases outside gene matches: 15. The length of the CDR3 is 17 residues. CDR3 DNA: TGTGCCAGCAGCCTAGCTCTAGCGGGGGCCTCTCTGGGGGAGCTGTTTTTT. It encodes CASSLALAGASLGELFF.

In its sample, this clonotype was seen many times. The chain carries TRBV7-9 and TRBJ2-5; TRBD1 matches 10 bases. Trimming removed 3 bases from V and 6 bases from J; junction bases left unmatched: 7. The CDR3 length is 15 residues. CDR1 is SEHNR, CDR2 FQNEAQ, per germline (reference sequence). The CDR3 loop reads CASSFPTGGEKTQYF. In DNA, the CDR3 is TGTGCCAGCAGCTTCCCGACAGGGGGCGAAAAGACCCAGTACTTC.

This clonotype was observed a few times. The chain uses TRBV4-1 and TRBJ1-1; maybe TRBD1 (5 bases). Trimming stripped 0 bases from V and 5 bases from J, with 31 bases between. The CDR3 is made up of 21 amino acids. The germline V gene has CDR1 MGHRA and CDR2 YSYEKL. CDR3 bases: TGCGCCAGCAGCCAAGAACGTTTAGGGGTTTCCGGGACGCGGGGTGGAACTGAAGCTTTCTTT. This sequence encodes CASSQERLGVSGTRGGTEAFF.

This clonotype showed up many times. The chain uses TRBV11-2 and TRBJ2-5; D call uncertain. Germline V gene sequence: CDR1 SGHAT, CDR2 FQNNGV. V was trimmed by 1 base and J by 5 bases, leaving 11 bases between them. The CDR3 is 14 amino acids. CDR3 in amino acids: CASSLVYGVETQYF. The DNA for the CDR3 is TGTGCCAGCAGCTTAGTGTACGGCGTGGAGACCCAGTACTTC.

This clonotype showed up just a few times. The V call is TRBV20-1, the J call TRBJ2-3; 9 bases fit TRBD2. The CDR3 has 14 amino acids. The junction had 5 bases not matched to a gene; V was cut back by 0 bases and J by 7 bases. Looked up from germline, CDR1 is DFQATT and CDR2 is SNEGSKA (reference sequence). CDR3 sequence (DNA): TGCAGTGCTAGAGATTTCCTAGCGGGGAATACGCAGTATTTT. Translated, it gives CSARDFLAGNTQYF.

V and J are TRBV29-1 and TRBJ2-1; tentatively, D is TRBD1 (5 bases). Trimming took off 5 bases at V and 8 bases at J, with 10 bases between the two ends. Per germline, CDR1 SQVTM and CDR2 ANQGSEA. The CDR3 totals 11 residues. CDR3 DNA sequence: TGCAGCGTTCATCAGGGTGATGAGCAGTTCTTC. Residues: CSVHQGDEQFF.

This clonotype was detected only a few times. J is TRBJ2-3 and V is TRBV28; maybe TRBD1 (6 bases). This CDR3 spans 16 amino acids. V was pared by 5 bases and J by 2 bases, with 17 bases between. Germline lookup yields CDR1 MDHEN and CDR2 SYDVKM. The CDR3 loop is CASSLPPTGNTDTQYF. CDR3 nucleotides: TGTGCCAGCAGTCTACCCCCCACAGGGAACACAGATACGCAGTATTTT.

This chain connects TRBV20-1 to TRBJ1-2; 7 bases line up with TRBD1. The CDR3 runs 17 residues. Germline CDR1 and CDR2: DFQATT and SNEGSKA (reference sequence). V was clipped by 5 bases and J by 1 base; unmatched bases: 16. CDR3 residues: CSAGGQESTPFNYGYTF. For the CDR3, the DNA is TGCAGTGCTGGCGGACAGGAAAGCACCCCTTTTAACTATGGCTACACCTTC.

This clonotype was counted ten times or more. The gene calls are TRBV7-8 and TRBJ1-6; 8 bases align to TRBD1. CDR3 length equals 18 residues. V lost 1 base to trimming and J lost 5 bases; unmatched junction nucleotides: 10. Germline V gene sequence: CDR1 SGHVS, CDR2 FQNEAQ. The CDR3 here is CASSLGTGRFGDNSPLHF. Here the CDR3 DNA reads TGTGCCAGCAGCTTAGGGACAGGGCGGTTTGGCGATAATTCACCCCTCCACTTT.

This chain connects TRBV9 to TRBJ1-6; D is undetermined. Per germline, CDR1 SGDLS and CDR2 YYNGEE. The CDR3 totals 13 residues. V lost 3 bases and J lost 12, with 13 bases in between. The CDR3: CASSDGNLEPLHF. For the CDR3, the DNA is TGTGCCAGCAGCGACGGCAATTTGGAACCCCTCCACTTT. Combining the CDR3 with reference TRBV9 and TRBJ1-6 gives the whole variable domain DSGVTQTPKHLITATGQRVTLRCSPRSGDLSVYWYQQSLDQGLQFLIQYYNGEERAKGNILERFSAQQFPDLHSELNLSSLELGDSALYFCASSDGNLEPLHFGNGTRLTVT.

A note on this clonotype: The junction departs from germline at one end; a sequencing error may be responsible. V and J are TRBV7-6 and TRBJ1-4; D unclear. From germline, CDR1 is SGHVS and CDR2 FNYEAQ. The CDR3 runs 15 residues. The CDR3 spells CDSSYYPGGSEKLFF. The CDR3 DNA reads TGTGACAGCAGCTACTACCCCGGAGGCAGTGAAAAACTGTTTTTT.